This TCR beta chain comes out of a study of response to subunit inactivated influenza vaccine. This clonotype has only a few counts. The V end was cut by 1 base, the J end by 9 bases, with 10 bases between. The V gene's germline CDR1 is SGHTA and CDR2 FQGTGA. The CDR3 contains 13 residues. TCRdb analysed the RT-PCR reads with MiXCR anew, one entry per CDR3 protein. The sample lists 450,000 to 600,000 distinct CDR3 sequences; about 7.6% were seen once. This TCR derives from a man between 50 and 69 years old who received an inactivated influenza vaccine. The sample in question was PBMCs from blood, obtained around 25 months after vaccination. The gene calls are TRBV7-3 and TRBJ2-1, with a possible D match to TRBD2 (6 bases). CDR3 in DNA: TGTGCCAGCAGCTTAATGGAGGGGACTGAGCAGTTCTTC. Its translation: CASSLMEGTEQFF.